This TCR beta chain was recovered during a study of blood T cell repertoires in COVID-19. This clone was found a few times. Germline values: CDR1 DFQATT, CDR2 SNEGSKA (reference sequence). V shed 3 bases and J 4 bases; nucleotides not matched to a gene: 13. The CDR3 sequence is 17 residues long. As originally analysed: The authors estimated nucleated cell counts from reference gene primer amplification. Assay: immunoSEQ multiplex PCR; the TCRdb copy retains only in-frame clones and omits some. That table furnishes V, J and clone size, whereas the DNA furnished D and trimming. This repertoire shows 250,000 to 300,000 clones, roughly 86% found once; its top ten account for roughly 4.9%.

Sequencing input: peripheral blood. This TCR came from a woman between 55 and 75 years old with COVID-19, enrolled during active disease. The chain combines TRBV20-1 with TRBJ2-5; TRBD2 matches at 11 bases. CDR3 sequence reads: CSASARELAGARETQYF. As DNA, the CDR3 is TGCAGTGCTAGTGCCCGAGAACTAGCGGGAGCGCGAGAGACCCAGTACTTC.